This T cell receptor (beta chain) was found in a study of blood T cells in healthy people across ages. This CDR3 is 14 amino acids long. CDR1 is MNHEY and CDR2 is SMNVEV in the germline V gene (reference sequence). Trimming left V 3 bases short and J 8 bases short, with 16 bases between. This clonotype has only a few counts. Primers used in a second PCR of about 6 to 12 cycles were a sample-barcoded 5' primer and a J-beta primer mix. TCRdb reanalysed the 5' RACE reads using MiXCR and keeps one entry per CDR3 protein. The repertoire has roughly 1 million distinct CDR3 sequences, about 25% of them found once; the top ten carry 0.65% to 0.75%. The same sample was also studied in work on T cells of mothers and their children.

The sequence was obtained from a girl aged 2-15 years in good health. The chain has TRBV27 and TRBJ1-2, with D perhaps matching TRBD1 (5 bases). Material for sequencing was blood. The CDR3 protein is CASSFVGGSTGYTF. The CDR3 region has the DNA TGTGCCAGCAGTTTTGTTGGGGGTTCGACCGGCTACACCTTC.